The present TCR beta chain was sequenced within a study of CD8+CD57+ T cells in acquired aplastic anemia. Study background: The average for DNA from sorted CD4+ and CD8+ cells was 3.2 ug.

Patients chosen for sequencing had shown CD8+CD57+ cell expansion by flow cytometry. Patients uniformly had severe acquired aplastic anemia. The TCR beta profiling, which covered VDJ combination and CDR3 sequence, was carried out using genomic DNA as the template. TCRdb re-called the reads with MiXCR, one entry per CDR3 protein. The table lists roughly 170,000 distinct CDR3 sequences, almost 50% of them singletons. This clonotype has just one count. The antigen is undetermined. One junction end does not reproduce the germline sequence, and a read error may be involved. Study-level findings and limits: Shared by patients and controls, 25 to 30 CD8+ CDR3s were abundant in patients.

The CDR3 loop spans 15 amino acids. Germline lookup yields CDR1 DFQATT and CDR2 SNEGSKA (reference sequence). This TCR derives from a human donor with aplastic anemia. Material for sequencing was sorted CD4+, CD8+, or CD8+CD57+ T cells (not recorded which) from PBMCs. The genes are TRBV20-1 and TRBJ1-6; a possible D gene is TRBD1 (6 bases). Here the CDR3 reads CSATQGSSYDSPLHF. CDR3 coding DNA: TGCAGTGCTACCCAGGGGAGCTCCTATGATTCACCCCTCCACTTT.